The entry below gives a single T cell receptor beta chain sequence along with its context. The antigen remains unidentified. Sample time point: week 23, last vaccination. Vaccination comprised doses that each held 300 ug of mutant IDH1 20-mer peptide, plus topical imiquimod. The entry originates in a study of a mutant IDH1 vaccine in newly diagnosed glioma. The overall study: Former treatment meant radiotherapy, temozolomide, or both; the majority had gotten both.

This CDR3 is built from 16 residues. V was cut by 3 bases and J by 1 base, with 13 bases left in between. Germline V gene lookup returns CDR1 LNHDA and CDR2 SQIVND (reference sequence). Profiling relied on immunoSEQ multiplex PCR, and the TCRdb table lists in-frame clones only, not all of them. Found here are around 60,000 clones, 85% of them singletons; the top ten hold 4%. Sequencing used PBMCs, obtained from a glioma patient whose treatment included an IDH1 peptide vaccine. The chain carries TRBV19 and TRBJ2-1; D is possibly TRBD1 (5 bases). The sequence derives from a young man with glioma. The CDR3 region has the DNA TGTGCCAGTAGTATGTCATCAGGGCGATCCTACAATGAGCAGTTCTTC. This codes for CASSMSSGRSYNEQFF.